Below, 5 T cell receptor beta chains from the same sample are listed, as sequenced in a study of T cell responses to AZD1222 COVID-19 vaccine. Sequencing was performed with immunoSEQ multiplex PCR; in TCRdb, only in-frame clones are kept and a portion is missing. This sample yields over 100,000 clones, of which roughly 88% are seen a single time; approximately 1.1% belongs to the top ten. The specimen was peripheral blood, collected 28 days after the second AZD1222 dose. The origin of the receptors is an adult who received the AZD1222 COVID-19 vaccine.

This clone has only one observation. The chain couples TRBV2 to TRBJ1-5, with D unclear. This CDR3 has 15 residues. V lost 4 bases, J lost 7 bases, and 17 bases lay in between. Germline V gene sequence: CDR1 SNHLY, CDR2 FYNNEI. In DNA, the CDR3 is TGTGCCAGCAGTGTTACCGGGAGCCACACCCAGCCCCAGCATTTT. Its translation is CASSVTGSHTQPQHF. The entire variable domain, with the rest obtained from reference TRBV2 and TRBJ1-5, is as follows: EPEVTQTPSHQVTQMGQEVILRCVPISNHLYFYWYRQILGQKVEFLVSFYNNEISEKSEIFDDQFSVERPDGSNFTLKIRSTKLEDSAMYFCASSVTGSHTQPQHFGDGTRLSIL.

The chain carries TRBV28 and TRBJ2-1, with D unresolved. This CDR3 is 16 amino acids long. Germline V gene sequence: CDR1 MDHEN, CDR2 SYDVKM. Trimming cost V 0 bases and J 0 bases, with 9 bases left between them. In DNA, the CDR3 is TGTGCCAGCAGTTTATGGTCCCCGAGCTCCTACAATGAGCAGTTCTTC. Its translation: CASSLWSPSSYNEQFF.

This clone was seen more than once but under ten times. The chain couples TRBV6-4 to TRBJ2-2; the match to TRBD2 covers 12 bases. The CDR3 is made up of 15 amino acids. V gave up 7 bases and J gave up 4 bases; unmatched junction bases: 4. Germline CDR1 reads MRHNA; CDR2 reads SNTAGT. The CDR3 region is CASTPLAGGTGELFF. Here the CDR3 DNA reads TGTGCCAGCACCCCACTAGCGGGAGGCACCGGGGAGCTGTTTTTT.

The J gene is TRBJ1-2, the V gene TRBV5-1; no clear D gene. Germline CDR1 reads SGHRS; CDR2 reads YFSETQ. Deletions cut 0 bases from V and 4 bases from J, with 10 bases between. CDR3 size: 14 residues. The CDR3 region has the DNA TGCGCCAGCAGCTTGGCCGGCGGAAGCTATGGCTACACCTTC. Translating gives CASSLAGGSYGYTF.

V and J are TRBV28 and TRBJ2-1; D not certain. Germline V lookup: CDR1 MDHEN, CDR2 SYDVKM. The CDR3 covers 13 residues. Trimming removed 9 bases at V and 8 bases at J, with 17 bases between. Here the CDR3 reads CASSWPNSDEQFF. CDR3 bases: TGTGCCAGTTCGTGGCCCAATTCCGATGAGCAGTTCTTC. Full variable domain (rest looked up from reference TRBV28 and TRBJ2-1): DVKVTQSSRYLVKRTGEKVFLECVQDMDHENMFWYRQDPGLGLRLIYFSYDVKMKEKGDIPEGYSVSREKKERFSLILESASTNQTSMYLCASSWPNSDEQFFGPGTRLTVL.